This T cell receptor beta chain was retrieved from a study of blood T cell repertoires in COVID-19. Study-level information: COVID-19 samples collected from the United States, Italy and Spain covered acute and convalescent phases.

The CDR3 has 15 residues. CDR1 is SGHDT and CDR2 is YYEEEE in the germline V gene. V lost 7 bases to trimming and J lost 4 bases; unmatched junction nucleotides: 10. TCRdb keeps only in-frame clones here, not all; method: immunoSEQ multiplex PCR. The data hold about 94,000 clones, with roughly 84% observed a single time. The clonotype was recovered from a man in his sixties with acute or convalescent COVID-19. The rearrangement links TRBV5-6 to TRBJ2-1, with TRBD2 identical over 8 bases. Sequencing was carried out using peripheral blood. The CDR3 nucleotides are TGTGCCAGCGGACCAACGGGACTAGATTACAATGAGCAGTTCTTC. As protein: CASGPTGLDYNEQFF.